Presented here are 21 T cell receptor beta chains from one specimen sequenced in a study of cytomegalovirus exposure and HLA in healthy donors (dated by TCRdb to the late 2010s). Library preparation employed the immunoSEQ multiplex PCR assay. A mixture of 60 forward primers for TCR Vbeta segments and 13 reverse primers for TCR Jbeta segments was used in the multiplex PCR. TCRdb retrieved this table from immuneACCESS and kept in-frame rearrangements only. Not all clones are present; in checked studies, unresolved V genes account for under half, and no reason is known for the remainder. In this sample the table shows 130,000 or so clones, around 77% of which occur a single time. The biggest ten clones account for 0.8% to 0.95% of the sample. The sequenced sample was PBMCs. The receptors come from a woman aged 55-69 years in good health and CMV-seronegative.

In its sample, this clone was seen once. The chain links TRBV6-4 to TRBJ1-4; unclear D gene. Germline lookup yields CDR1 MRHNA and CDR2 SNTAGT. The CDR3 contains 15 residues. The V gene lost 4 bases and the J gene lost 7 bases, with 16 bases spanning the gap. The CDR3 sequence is CASSANINPGEKLFF. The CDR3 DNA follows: TGTGCCAGCAGTGCAAACATTAATCCGGGTGAAAAACTGTTTTTT.

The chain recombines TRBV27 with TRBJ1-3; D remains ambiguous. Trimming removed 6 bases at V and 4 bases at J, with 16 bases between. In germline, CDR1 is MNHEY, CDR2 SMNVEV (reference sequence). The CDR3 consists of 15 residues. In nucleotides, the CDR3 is TGTGCCAGCAGATCGGACGGGGTACTGGGAAACACCATATATTTT. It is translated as CASRSDGVLGNTIYF.

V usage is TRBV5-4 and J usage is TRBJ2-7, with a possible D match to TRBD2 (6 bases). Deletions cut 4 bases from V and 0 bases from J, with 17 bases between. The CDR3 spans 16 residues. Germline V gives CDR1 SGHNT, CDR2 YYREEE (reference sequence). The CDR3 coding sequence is TGTGCCAGCAGCGCTCGGGGAGCGGGCATCTCCTACGAGCAGTACTTC. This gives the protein CASSARGAGISYEQYF.

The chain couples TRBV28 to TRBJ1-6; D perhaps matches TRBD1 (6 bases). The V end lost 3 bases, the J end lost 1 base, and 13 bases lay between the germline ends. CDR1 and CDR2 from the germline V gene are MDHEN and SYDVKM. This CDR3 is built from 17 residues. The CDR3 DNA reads TGTGCCAGCAGTTTTAGCAGGGGAACGTCCTATAATTCACCCCTCCACTTT. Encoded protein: CASSFSRGTSYNSPLHF. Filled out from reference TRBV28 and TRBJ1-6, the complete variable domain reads DVKVTQSSRYLVKRTGEKVFLECVQDMDHENMFWYRQDPGLGLRLIYFSYDVKMKEKGDIPEGYSVSREKKERFSLILESASTNQTSMYLCASSFSRGTSYNSPLHFGNGTRLTVT.

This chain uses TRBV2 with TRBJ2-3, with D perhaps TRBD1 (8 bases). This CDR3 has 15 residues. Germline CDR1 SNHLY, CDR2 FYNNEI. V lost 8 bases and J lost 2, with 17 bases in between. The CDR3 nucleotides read TGTGCCAGCGGGAGGGACAGGACCTCCACAGATACGCAGTATTTT. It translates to CASGRDRTSTDTQYF.

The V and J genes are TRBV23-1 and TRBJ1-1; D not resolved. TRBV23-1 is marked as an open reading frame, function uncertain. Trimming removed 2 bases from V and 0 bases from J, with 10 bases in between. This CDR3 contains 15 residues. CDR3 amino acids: CASSQTAILNTEAFF. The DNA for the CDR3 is TGCGCCAGCAGTCAAACCGCGATTTTGAACACTGAAGCTTTCTTT.

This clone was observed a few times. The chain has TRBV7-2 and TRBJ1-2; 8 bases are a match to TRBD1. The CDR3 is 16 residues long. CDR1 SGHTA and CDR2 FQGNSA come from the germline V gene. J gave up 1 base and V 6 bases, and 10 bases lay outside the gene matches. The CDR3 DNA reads TGTGCCAGCAGTTGGGGGACAGGTGCACTTAACTATGGCTACACCTTC. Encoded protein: CASSWGTGALNYGYTF.

The CDR3 DNA follows: TGTGCCTCCGGTCTGAGCGGGAGTCGGACAGATACGCAGTATTTT. Its protein product is CASGLSGSRTDTQYF. The chain carries TRBV28 and TRBJ2-3, with 8 bases aligning to TRBD2. The germline gives CDR1 MDHEN, CDR2 SYDVKM. The J segment lost 3 bases and the V segment lost 11 bases, leaving 13 bases of the junction unmatched. The CDR3 sequence is 15 residues long.

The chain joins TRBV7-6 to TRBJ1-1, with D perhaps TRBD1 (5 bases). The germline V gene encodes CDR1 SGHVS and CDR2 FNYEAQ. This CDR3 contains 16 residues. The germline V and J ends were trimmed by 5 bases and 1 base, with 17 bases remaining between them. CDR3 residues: CASSPGGVIGNTEAFF. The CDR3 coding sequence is TGTGCCAGCAGCCCCGGGGGGGTTATAGGGAACACTGAAGCTTTCTTT.

CDR3: CASSLGWGADEQYF. CDR3 sequence (DNA): TGTGCCAGCAGCTTAGGTTGGGGCGCCGACGAGCAGTACTTC. This chain uses TRBV7-2 with TRBJ2-7, with D perhaps TRBD1 (5 bases). Trimming removed 1 base at V and 5 bases at J, with 12 bases between. CDR1 and CDR2 from the germline V gene are SGHTA and FQGNSA. The CDR3 runs to 14 residues.

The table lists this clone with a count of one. The CDR3 sequence is CASSPLILAASYNEQFF. The CDR3 nucleotides are TGTGCCAGCTCACCGTTAATACTAGCTGCCTCCTACAATGAGCAGTTCTTC. V gene TRBV18 combines with J gene TRBJ2-1; perhaps TRBD2 as D (6 bases). Trimming took off 3 bases at V and 0 bases at J, with 15 bases between the two ends. The CDR3 length is 17 residues. The germline V gene has CDR1 KGHSH and CDR2 LQKENI.

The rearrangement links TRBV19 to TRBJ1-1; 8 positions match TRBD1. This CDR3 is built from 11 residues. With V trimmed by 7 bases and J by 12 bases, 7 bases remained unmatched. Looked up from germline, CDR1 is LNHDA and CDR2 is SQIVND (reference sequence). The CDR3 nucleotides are TGTGCCAGTATTCGGACAGGGTTAACTTTCTTT. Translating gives CASIRTGLTFF.

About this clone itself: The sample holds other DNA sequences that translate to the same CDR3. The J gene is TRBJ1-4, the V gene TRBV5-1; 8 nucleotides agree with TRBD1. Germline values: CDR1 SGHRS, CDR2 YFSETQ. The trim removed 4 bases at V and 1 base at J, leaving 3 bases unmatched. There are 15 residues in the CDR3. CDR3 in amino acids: CASSRGQGTNEKLFF. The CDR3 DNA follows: TGCGCCAGCAGCCGAGGACAGGGAACTAATGAAAAACTGTTTTTT.

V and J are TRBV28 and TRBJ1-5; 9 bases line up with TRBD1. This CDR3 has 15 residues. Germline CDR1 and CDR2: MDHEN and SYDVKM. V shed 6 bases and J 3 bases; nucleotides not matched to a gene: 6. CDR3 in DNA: TGTGCCAGCAGCCTGGGACAGGGCCCCAATCAGCCCCAGCATTTT. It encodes CASSLGQGPNQPQHF.

CDR3 region: CASSSTGEETQYF. As DNA, the CDR3 is TGTGCCAGCAGCTCTACAGGGGAAGAGACCCAGTACTTC. The chain combines TRBV11-2 with TRBJ2-5; 7 bases align to TRBD1. The CDR3 is 13 residues long. Germline lookup yields CDR1 SGHAT and CDR2 FQNNGV. J gave up 3 bases and V 4 bases, and 2 bases lay outside the gene matches.

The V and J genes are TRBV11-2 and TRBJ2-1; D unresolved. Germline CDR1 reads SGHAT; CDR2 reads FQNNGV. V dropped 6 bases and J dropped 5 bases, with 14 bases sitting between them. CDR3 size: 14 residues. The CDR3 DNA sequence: TGTGCCAGCAGTCGTCCCCGGGTGGACAATGAGCAGTTCTTC. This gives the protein CASSRPRVDNEQFF.

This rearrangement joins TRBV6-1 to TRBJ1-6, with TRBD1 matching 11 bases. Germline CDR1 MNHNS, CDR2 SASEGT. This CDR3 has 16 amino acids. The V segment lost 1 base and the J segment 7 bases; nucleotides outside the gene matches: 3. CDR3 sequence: CASSEVGQGANSPLHF. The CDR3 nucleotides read TGTGCCAGCAGTGAAGTTGGACAGGGGGCAAATTCACCCCTCCACTTT.

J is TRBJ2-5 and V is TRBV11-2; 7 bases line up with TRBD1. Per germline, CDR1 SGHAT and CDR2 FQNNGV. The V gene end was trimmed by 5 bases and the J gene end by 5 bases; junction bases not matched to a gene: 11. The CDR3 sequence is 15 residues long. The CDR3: CASSGDSAAQETQYF. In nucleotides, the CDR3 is TGTGCCAGCAGCGGGGACAGCGCCGCCCAGGAGACCCAGTACTTC.

The CDR3 sequence is CASSLVAGAVGGEQYF. The CDR3 DNA sequence: TGTGCCAGCAGCTTAGTAGCGGGCGCAGTGGGAGGGGAGCAGTACTTC. The rearrangement uses TRBV7-6 and TRBJ2-7; TRBD2 aligns across 7 bases. Trimming at V came to 1 base and at J to 7 bases, leaving 13 bases not matched to a gene. CDR3 length: 16 residues. From germline, CDR1 is SGHVS and CDR2 FNYEAQ.

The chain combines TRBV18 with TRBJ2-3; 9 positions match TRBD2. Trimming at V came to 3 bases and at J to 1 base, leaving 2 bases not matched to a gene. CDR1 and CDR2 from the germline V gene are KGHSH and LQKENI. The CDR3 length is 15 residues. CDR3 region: CASSPSGSGTDTQYF. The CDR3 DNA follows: TGTGCCAGCTCACCTAGCGGGAGTGGCACAGATACGCAGTATTTT.

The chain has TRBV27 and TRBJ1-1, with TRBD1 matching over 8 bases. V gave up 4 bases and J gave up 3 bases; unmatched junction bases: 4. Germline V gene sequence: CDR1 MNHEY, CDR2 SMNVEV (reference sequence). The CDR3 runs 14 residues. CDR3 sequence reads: CASSSLTGDTEAFF. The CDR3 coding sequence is TGTGCCAGCAGTTCCCTGACAGGGGACACTGAAGCTTTCTTT.